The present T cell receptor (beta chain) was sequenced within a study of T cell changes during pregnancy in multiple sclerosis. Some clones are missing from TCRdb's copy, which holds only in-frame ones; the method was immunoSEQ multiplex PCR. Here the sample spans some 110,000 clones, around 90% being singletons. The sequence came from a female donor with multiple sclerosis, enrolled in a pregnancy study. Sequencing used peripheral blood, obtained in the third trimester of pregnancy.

The CDR3 nucleotides read TGTGCCAGCAGCCAAGAGGGGTACGGGAATGCGGAGCTGTTTTTT. Protein: CASSQEGYGNAELFF. The gene calls are TRBV4-2 and TRBJ2-2; the D gene is possibly TRBD2 (5 bases). V gave up 0 bases and J gave up 10 bases, with 15 bases separating them. CDR1 LGHNA and CDR2 YNFKEQ come from the germline V gene. CDR3 length equals 15 residues.